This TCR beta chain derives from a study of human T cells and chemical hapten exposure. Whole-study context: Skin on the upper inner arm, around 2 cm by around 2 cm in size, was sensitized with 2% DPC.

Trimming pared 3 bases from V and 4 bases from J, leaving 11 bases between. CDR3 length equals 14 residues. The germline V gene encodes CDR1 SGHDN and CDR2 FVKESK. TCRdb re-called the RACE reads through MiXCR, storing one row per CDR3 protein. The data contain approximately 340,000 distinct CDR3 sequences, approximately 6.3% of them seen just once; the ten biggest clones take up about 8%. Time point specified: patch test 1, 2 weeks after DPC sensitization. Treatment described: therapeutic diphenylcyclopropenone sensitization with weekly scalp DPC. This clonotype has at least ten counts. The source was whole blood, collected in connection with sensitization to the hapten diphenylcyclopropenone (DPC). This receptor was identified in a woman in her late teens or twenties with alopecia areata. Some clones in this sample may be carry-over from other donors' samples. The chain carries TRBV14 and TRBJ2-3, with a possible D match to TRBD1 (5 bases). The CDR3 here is CASSQLQVADTQYF. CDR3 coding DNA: TGTGCCAGCAGCCAGTTACAGGTAGCAGATACGCAGTATTTT.